The T cell receptor beta chain described here comes from a study of shared clonotypes between healthy human individuals. Whole-study findings and limits: Clonotypes that were shared across four donors made up around 5.5% of naive CD4 clonotypes.

The CDR3 totals 14 residues. The germline V and J ends were trimmed by 5 bases and 2 bases, with 10 bases remaining between them. CDR1 SGHTA and CDR2 FQGNSA come from the germline V gene. Measured with immunoSEQ multiplex PCR; TCRdb has only the in-frame clones, and not every one. This sample has under 1,100,000 clones; 65% to 80% occur once, and the top ten carry approximately 1.5%. A few counts support this clone. The target antigen is unknown. Within the sample, other DNA sequences also encode this same CDR3. The material sequenced was memory CD4+ T cells sorted from blood. The subset is: CD45RA-negative fraction. The chain carries TRBV7-2 and TRBJ1-5; TRBD1 might be the D (6 bases). The receptor comes from a man between 18 and 29 years old in good health. In DNA form, the CDR3 reads TGTGCCAGCAGCCAGGACAGCGGCAATCAGCCCCAGCATTTT. This sequence encodes CASSQDSGNQPQHF.